The rows below give T cell receptor beta chains drawn from one sample of a study of blood T cell repertoires in COVID-19. The repertoire was sequenced with immunoSEQ multiplex PCR; TCRdb's copy has only in-frame clones and lacks some. The data contain under 250,000 clones, 85% of them singletons. Specimen: peripheral blood. The receptor source for this set is an older woman with COVID-19, enrolled during active disease. Both conserved end residues are part of each CDR3. Fields, in order: V gene, clone size, J gene, D gene, CDR3 protein, CDR3 DNA. The D gene is left open where the match is weak. The size field is filled for only some rows; it gives once, few, many or a size class.

V gene: TRBV25-1
clone size: NA
J gene: TRBJ1-1
D gene: TRBD1
CDR3 protein: CASSELGTGGKGAEAFF
CDR3 DNA: TGTGCCAGCAGTGAATTAGGGACAGGGGGTAAAGGAGCTGAAGCTTTCTTT

V gene: TRBV3-1/TRBV3-2
clone size: once
J gene: TRBJ2-7
D gene: TRBD2
CDR3 protein: CASSQDRLAASYEQYF
CDR3 DNA: TGTGCCAGCAGCCAAGATCGGCTAGCGGCCTCCTACGAGCAGTACTTC

V gene: TRBV5-1
clone size: NA
J gene: TRBJ1-1
D gene: NA
CDR3 protein: CASSLESAQGYTEAFF
CDR3 DNA: TGCGCCAGCAGCTTGGAATCCGCACAGGGTTACACTGAAGCTTTCTTT

V gene: TRBV12-3/TRBV12-4
clone size: NA
J gene: TRBJ2-7
D gene: TRBD2
CDR3 protein: CASSRTGGNEQYF
CDR3 DNA: TGTGCCAGCAGCCGGACGGGAGGGAACGAGCAGTACTTC

V gene: TRBV6-5
clone size: once
J gene: TRBJ1-6
D gene: NA
CDR3 protein: CASSPRGDSPLHF
CDR3 DNA: TGTGCCAGCAGCCCCAGAGGAGATTCACCCCTCCACTTT

V gene: TRBV12-3/TRBV12-4
clone size: NA
J gene: TRBJ2-5
D gene: NA
CDR3 protein: CASSLQGRETQYF
CDR3 DNA: TGTGCCAGCAGCCTCCAAGGGAGAGAGACCCAGTACTTC

V gene: TRBV4-1
clone size: NA
J gene: TRBJ1-2
D gene: TRBD1
CDR3 protein: CASSHLGTGITKGYTF
CDR3 DNA: TGCGCCAGCAGCCACTTGGGGACAGGGATTACTAAGGGCTACACCTTC

V gene: TRBV9
clone size: NA
J gene: TRBJ1-5
D gene: NA
CDR3 protein: CASSPGSGNQPQHF
CDR3 DNA: TGTGCCAGCAGCCCCGGTAGCGGCAATCAGCCCCAGCATTTT

V gene: TRBV5-1
clone size: once
J gene: TRBJ2-1
D gene: TRBD2
CDR3 protein: CASSFYGTSGSGRQFF
CDR3 DNA: TGCGCCAGCAGCTTCTACGGGACTAGCGGGAGTGGCCGACAGTTCTTC

V gene: TRBV19
clone size: NA
J gene: TRBJ2-7
D gene: NA
CDR3 protein: CASSGGPGQQQYF
CDR3 DNA: TGTGCCAGTTCAGGTGGACCGGGACAACAGCAGTACTTC

V gene: TRBV19
clone size: NA
J gene: TRBJ1-5
D gene: NA
CDR3 protein: CASSRRGGNQPQHF
CDR3 DNA: TGTGCCAGTAGTCGGCGAGGGGGTAATCAGCCCCAGCATTTT

V gene: TRBV6-2/TRBV6-3
clone size: NA
J gene: TRBJ1-5
D gene: TRBD1
CDR3 protein: CASSSTGGSNQPQHF
CDR3 DNA: TGTGCCAGCAGTTCTACAGGGGGTAGCAATCAGCCCCAGCATTTT

V gene: TRBV20-1
clone size: NA
J gene: TRBJ1-1
D gene: NA
CDR3 protein: CSASRVGQGTEAFF
CDR3 DNA: TGCAGTGCTAGTCGAGTGGGGCAGGGCACTGAAGCTTTCTTT

V gene: TRBV2
clone size: once
J gene: TRBJ2-7
D gene: TRBD1
CDR3 protein: CASSSGTGVGEQYF
CDR3 DNA: TGTGCCAGCAGTTCCGGGACAGGGGTGGGCGAGCAGTACTTC

V gene: TRBV7-2
clone size: NA
J gene: TRBJ2-5
D gene: NA
CDR3 protein: CASSLFLSGETQYF
CDR3 DNA: TGTGCCAGCAGCCTATTTCTTTCCGGGGAGACCCAGTACTTC

V gene: TRBV7-2
clone size: few
J gene: TRBJ2-7
D gene: NA
CDR3 protein: CASSLLLPFSYEQYF
CDR3 DNA: TGTGCCAGCAGCTTACTATTACCTTTCTCCTACGAGCAGTACTTC

V gene: TRBV6-5
clone size: NA
J gene: TRBJ1-3
D gene: NA
CDR3 protein: CASSGFYGNTIYF
CDR3 DNA: TGTGCCAGTTCAGGATTCTATGGAAACACCATATATTTT

V gene: TRBV6-5
clone size: NA
J gene: TRBJ1-4
D gene: TRBD1
CDR3 protein: CASKGTGGVEKLFF
CDR3 DNA: TGTGCCAGCAAGGGAACAGGGGGCGTTGAAAAACTGTTTTTT

V gene: TRBV5-6
clone size: NA
J gene: TRBJ2-3
D gene: NA
CDR3 protein: CASSLMPLPNTDTQYF
CDR3 DNA: TGTGCCAGCAGCTTGATGCCGCTTCCTAACACAGATACGCAGTATTTT

V gene: TRBV5-1
clone size: NA
J gene: TRBJ1-2
D gene: NA
CDR3 protein: CASSYPGEGSDLYGYTF
CDR3 DNA: TGCGCCAGCAGCTACCCAGGGGAGGGGTCCGACCTTTATGGCTACACCTTC

V gene: TRBV2
clone size: NA
J gene: TRBJ1-2
D gene: TRBD1
CDR3 protein: CASSERVGTGSDYGYTF
CDR3 DNA: TGTGCCAGCAGTGAACGAGTGGGGACAGGGTCCGACTATGGCTACACCTTC

V gene: TRBV11-3
clone size: NA
J gene: TRBJ2-1
D gene: TRBD1
CDR3 protein: CASSPKDRFLGNEQFF
CDR3 DNA: TGTGCCAGCAGCCCCAAGGACAGGTTCCTGGGCAATGAGCAGTTCTTC

V gene: TRBV4-2
clone size: NA
J gene: TRBJ2-2
D gene: NA
CDR3 protein: CASSQTDRNTGELFF
CDR3 DNA: TGTGCCAGCAGCCAAACCGACAGAAACACCGGGGAGCTGTTTTTT

V gene: TRBV19
clone size: NA
J gene: TRBJ1-5
D gene: NA
CDR3 protein: CASSIQATNQPQHF
CDR3 DNA: TGTGCCAGTAGTATACAGGCGACCAATCAGCCCCAGCATTTT

V gene: TRBV28
clone size: once
J gene: TRBJ2-1
D gene: NA
CDR3 protein: CASSRADSPTSSYNEQFF
CDR3 DNA: TGTGCCAGCAGTAGGGCCGACAGCCCAACTTCCTCCTACAATGAGCAGTTCTTC

V gene: TRBV6-6
clone size: few
J gene: TRBJ1-5
D gene: NA
CDR3 protein: CASSTDRGVVPQHF
CDR3 DNA: TGTGCCAGCAGTACCGACCGGGGAGTGGTGCCCCAGCATTTT

V gene: TRBV15
clone size: NA
J gene: TRBJ2-7
D gene: TRBD1
CDR3 protein: CATSSEKTGIYYEQYF
CDR3 DNA: TGTGCCACCAGCAGTGAAAAGACAGGGATCTACTACGAGCAGTACTTC

V gene: TRBV7-7
clone size: NA
J gene: TRBJ2-5
D gene: NA
CDR3 protein: CASSLVTGRVGGETQYF
CDR3 DNA: TGTGCTAGCAGCTTAGTGACGGGCCGAGTAGGAGGGGAGACCCAGTACTTC

V gene: TRBV3-1/TRBV3-2
clone size: NA
J gene: TRBJ1-2
D gene: NA
CDR3 protein: CASSQDLAGNYGYTF
CDR3 DNA: TGTGCCAGCAGCCAAGATCTTGCAGGGAACTATGGCTACACCTTC

V gene: TRBV20-1
clone size: few
J gene: TRBJ1-1
D gene: NA
CDR3 protein: CSAEQGEAFF
CDR3 DNA: TGCAGTGCTGAACAGGGTGAAGCTTTCTTT